Listed below are T cell receptor beta chains from one sample, sequenced in a study of cytomegalovirus exposure and HLA in healthy donors. Assay used: immunoSEQ multiplex PCR; TCRdb lists only in-frame clones, some missing. The data show roughly 92,000 clones, less than 8% seen once. Sequencing was carried out using PBMCs. These receptors came from a man aged 50 or older in good health and CMV-seronegative. Each CDR3 is given with its conserved first and last residue. Each record gives: D gene, J gene, V gene, clone size, CDR3 DNA, CDR3 protein. A D gene is named only where the DNA matches it firmly. Not all rows give a size; the values are once, few, many and, for expanded clones, a class.

TRBD1	TRBJ2-2	TRBV7-2	few	TGTGCCAGCAGCCCCGGACAGGGGGTAAACACCGGGGAGCTGTTTTTT	CASSPGQGVNTGELFF
.	TRBJ1-2	TRBV27	.	TGTGCCAGCAGTTTTTCAGCTAACTATGGCTACACCTTC	CASSFSANYGYTF
TRBD2	TRBJ2-1	TRBV5-1	few	TGCGCCAGCAGCTTAACGATAGCGGGAGTCGATGAGCAGTTCTTC	CASSLTIAGVDEQFF
TRBD1	TRBJ1-5	TRBV5-6	few	TGTGCCAGCAGCCGCGACGCGGGACAGGGACAAAATCAGCCCCAGCATTTT	CASSRDAGQGQNQPQHF
TRBD1	TRBJ1-4	TRBV15	few	TGTGCCACCAGCGCTCCGGGACAGCCGTGGGGAAAACTGTTTTTT	CATSAPGQPWGKLFF
.	TRBJ2-7	TRBV18	few	TGTGCCAGCTCAACAGCGGGTGGGGCCTACGAGCAGTACTTC	CASSTAGGAYEQYF
TRBD2	TRBJ2-3	TRBV11-2	.	TGTGCCAGCAGCTTTCTAGCGGGGCGCACAGATACGCAGTATTTT	CASSFLAGRTDTQYF
TRBD2	TRBJ2-1	TRBV10-3	.	TGTGCCATCAGTGGCGGGAGGTCAGCCTACAATGAGCAGTTCTTC	CAISGGRSAYNEQFF
.	TRBJ2-5	TRBV4-3	few	TGCGCCAGCAGCTTGAGGGAAGGAGAGACCCAGTACTTC	CASSLREGETQYF
.	TRBJ1-2	TRBV10-3	.	TGTGCCATCAGTGAAGCCGATACCTATGGCTACACCTTC	CAISEADTYGYTF
.	TRBJ1-3	TRBV19	few	TGTGCCAGTAGGGCGCCGGACTCAAGGCGGGGAAACACCATATATTTT	CASRAPDSRRGNTIYF
.	TRBJ1-5	TRBV4-3	few	TGCGCCAGCAGCCAAGAACTCTATAGCAATCAGCCCCAGCATTTT	CASSQELYSNQPQHF
TRBD1	TRBJ2-7	TRBV6-1	.	TGTGCCAGCAGGAACCTAGGGACAGGGTACTACGAGCAGTACTTC	CASRNLGTGYYEQYF
.	TRBJ2-3	TRBV7-9	few	TGTGCCAGCAGCTTTGCAAGCGATACGCAGTATTTT	CASSFASDTQYF
TRBD1	TRBJ1-5	TRBV7-8	few	TGTGCCAGCAGCTCCAACAGGGGTAGCAATCAGCCCCAGCATTTT	CASSSNRGSNQPQHF
.	TRBJ1-5	TRBV29-1	few	TGCAGCCCAAGGACACGCGATAGCAATCAGCCCCAGCATTTT	CSPRTRDSNQPQHF
TRBD1	TRBJ2-1	TRBV5-1	few	TGCGCCAGCGGGACAGATTACTACAATGAGCAGTTCTTC	CASGTDYYNEQFF
TRBD1	TRBJ1-1	TRBV9	.	TGTGCCAGCACCCGGGACAGGGGCCTGAACACTGAAGCTTTCTTT	CASTRDRGLNTEAFF
.	TRBJ2-7	TRBV30	.	TGTGCCTGGAGTGTCGGGGGTCCTCCCTACGAGCAGTACTTC	CAWSVGGPPYEQYF
TRBD1	TRBJ2-1	TRBV9	few	TGTGCCAGCAGCGTAGATGGACAGGGAACCTACAATGAGCAGTTCTTC	CASSVDGQGTYNEQFF
.	TRBJ1-5	TRBV19	few	TGTGCCAGTAGAAAGGGGGTTTATAGCAATCAGCCCCAGCATTTT	CASRKGVYSNQPQHF
.	TRBJ1-1	TRBV25-1	.	TGTGCCAGCAGTGGGGGAGGGAGATACACTGAAGCTTTCTTT	CASSGGGRYTEAFF
.	TRBJ2-2	TRBV5-1	.	TGCGCCAGCAGCTTAGGTGGACAGAACACCGGGGAGCTGTTTTTT	CASSLGGQNTGELFF
.	TRBJ1-1	TRBV18	few	TGTGCCAGCTCACCACCGCGGCAACTCAACACTGAAGCTTTCTTT	CASSPPRQLNTEAFF
.	TRBJ1-2	TRBV19	.	TGTGCCAGTAGTATAGAAGGCGGAAACTATGGCTACACCTTC	CASSIEGGNYGYTF
TRBD1	TRBJ2-3	TRBV13	few	TGTGCCAGCAGCCCCCGGACAGGGGCAGATACGCAGTATTTT	CASSPRTGADTQYF
TRBD2	TRBJ2-1	TRBV4-2	few	TGTGCCAGCAGCCCGGGACTAGCGGGGGCTTACAATGAGCAGTTCTTC	CASSPGLAGAYNEQFF
TRBD2	TRBJ2-1	TRBV7-6	few	TGTGCCAGCAGCTTAGGCGGGGCGGGAGGCGGTGAGCAGTTCTTC	CASSLGGAGGGEQFF
TRBD1	TRBJ2-1	TRBV29-1	few	TGCAGCGTTGAGGCCAGGGGGCTGGCCTACAATGAGCAGTTCTTC	CSVEARGLAYNEQFF
.	TRBJ2-7	TRBV18	.	TGTGCCAGCTCACCGGGGGGCTACGAGCAGTACTTC	CASSPGGYEQYF
.	TRBJ2-3	TRBV9	.	TGTGCCAGCGGACGCCAGAATACCGGGAATAAGCAGTATTTT	CASGRQNTGNKQYF
.	TRBJ1-2	TRBV29-1	.	TGCAGCGTTACGACAGGCCGAAACTATGGCTACACCTTC	CSVTTGRNYGYTF
TRBD2	TRBJ2-7	TRBV4-3	.	TGCGCCAGCAGCCAAGAGAATAGCGGGTTCTACGAGCAGTACTTC	CASSQENSGFYEQYF
.	TRBJ2-3	TRBV5-5	few	TGTGCCAGCAGCTCCCGAGGAGGGCCATGGGATACGCAGTATTTT	CASSSRGGPWDTQYF
.	TRBJ2-3	TRBV6-6	few	TGTGCCAGCAGTTACGGTCCTAGAGGAGATACGCAGTATTTT	CASSYGPRGDTQYF
TRBD1	TRBJ1-5	TRBV28	few	TGTGCCAGCAGCCCAGGGGGTTGGAGCAATCAGCCCCAGCATTTT	CASSPGGWSNQPQHF
.	TRBJ2-6	TRBV5-1	.	TGCGCCAGCAGCTTGGCTCTTTCTGGGGCCAACGTCCTGACTTTC	CASSLALSGANVLTF
TRBD2	TRBJ2-1	TRBV29-1	.	TGCAGGGTTGAGGTGGGACTAGCGGGATTAGGTGAGCAGTTCTTC	CRVEVGLAGLGEQFF
.	TRBJ1-4	TRBV5-1	.	TGCGCCAGCAGGCCCACAGGTGCAACTAATGAAAAACTGTTTTTT	CASRPTGATNEKLFF
TRBD1	TRBJ2-7	TRBV7-8	.	TGTGCCAGCAGACCCAGACAGGGAACCTACGAGCAGTACTTC	CASRPRQGTYEQYF
.	TRBJ1-2	TRBV21-1	few	TGTGCCAGCAGCACTCGCAGGGATCCGCATCCAGCCTATGGCTACACCTTC	CASSTRRDPHPAYGYTF
.	TRBJ1-2	TRBV9	.	TGTGCCAGCAGCGTTTCAGCGTATCCCTATGGCTACACCTTC	CASSVSAYPYGYTF
.	TRBJ1-2	TRBV21-1	.	TGTGCCAGCAGCAAAGGAGGCTATGGCTACACCTTC	CASSKGGYGYTF
.	TRBJ2-2	TRBV5-6	few	TGTGCCAGCAGCTTGGGAGTCAGACTAAACACCGGGGAGCTGTTTTTT	CASSLGVRLNTGELFF
.	TRBJ2-5	TRBV19	few	TGTGCCAGTAGTATAGTGCGCTGGGAGACCCAGTACTTC	CASSIVRWETQYF
TRBD2	TRBJ2-2	TRBV9	few	TGTGCCAGCAGCGTTTTAGCGGGACATAATACCGGGGAGCTGTTTTTT	CASSVLAGHNTGELFF
TRBD1	TRBJ2-7	TRBV6-1	.	TGTGCCAGCAGGGACAGGGGGTTAAGGGAGCAGTACTTC	CASRDRGLREQYF
.	TRBJ2-3	TRBV7-2	.	TGTGCCGCGGGACGCCGTAGCACAGATACGCAGTATTTT	CAAGRRSTDTQYF